The rows below give T cell receptor beta chains drawn from one sample of a study of CD8 T cells in Susac syndrome. TCRdb independently ran MiXCR on the immunoSEQ multiplex PCR reads; one entry per CDR3 protein. The sample carries around 200,000 distinct CDR3 sequences, roughly 94% recorded once. The specimen was CD4+ T cells from PBMCs. The receptors were gathered from a human donor with multiple sclerosis. Both conserved end residues are part of each CDR3.

V	J	CDR3
TRBV2	TRBJ2-6	CASRLAGGANVLTF
TRBV3-1	TRBJ2-3	CASSRQLAVGTDTQYF
TRBV30	TRBJ2-5	CAWSPDRWETQYF
TRBV2	TRBJ1-5	CASSARLNNQPQHF
TRBV7-2	TRBJ1-1	CASSLDRRSAEAFF
TRBV30	TRBJ1-1	CACRTGGGTEAFF
TRBV19	TRBJ1-2	CASSFGRDGGYTF
TRBV3-1	TRBJ2-3	CASSPGGRDTQYF
TRBV5-1	TRBJ2-5	CASNTQGLLETQYF
TRBV2	TRBJ2-3	CASSRFGTRDTDTQYF
TRBV6-5	TRBJ2-7	CASSYRDRAYEQYF
TRBV15	TRBJ1-5	CATSRDPGSGGDNQPQHF
TRBV20-1	TRBJ2-3	CSARQGARVTDTQYF
TRBV20-1	TRBJ1-2	CSVNPRDRAGYTF
TRBV29-1	TRBJ1-1	CSVFTGVIGTEAFF
TRBV20-1	TRBJ2-2	CSAVGQTISGELFF
TRBV6-5	TRBJ2-5	CASRSGGGETQYF
TRBV19	TRBJ1-2	CATLRDWGYTF
TRBV20-1	TRBJ1-5	CSASRRGQPQHF
TRBV29-1	TRBJ2-5	CGWARRIAETQYF
TRBV6-5	TRBJ2-7	CASSDGGQQYF
TRBV9	TRBJ2-2	CASSVAQGAPGELFF
TRBV6-2/TRBV6-3	TRBJ2-5	CASSYVQTETQYF
TRBV9	TRBJ2-3	CASSGGYTDTQYF
TRBV3-1	TRBJ1-2	CASSQVVRWDSIYGYTF
TRBV7-2	TRBJ2-1	CASSLVAGENEQFF
TRBV2	TRBJ2-1	CASSEIVRQFF
TRBV3-1	TRBJ1-5	CASSRDQRSNQPQHF
TRBV11-2	TRBJ2-7	CASSLSAGYSYEQYF
TRBV20-1	TRBJ1-6	CSARTQQGNYGPLHF
TRBV3-1	TRBJ1-1	CASSHPNLEAFF
TRBV7-9	TRBJ1-2	CASSYQGGLDYGYTF
TRBV20-1	TRBJ2-5	CSATGTSGGAGETQYF
TRBV27	TRBJ1-1	CASSFHRGRTEAFF
TRBV29-1	TRBJ2-7	CSAIGALGTYEQYF
TRBV20-1	TRBJ2-7	CSASPLSYEQYF
TRBV7-8	TRBJ2-1	CASSVAEGTYNEQFF
TRBV7-2	TRBJ2-1	CASSFGQGEQFF
TRBV29-1	TRBJ2-1	CSVPASGGRGEQFF
TRBV6-2/TRBV6-3	TRBJ2-5	CASRVGSDWETQYF
TRBV7-3	TRBJ2-3	CASSPNRFADTQYF
TRBV9	TRBJ2-3	CASSVASRSDTQYF
TRBV9	TRBJ1-2	CASSPGGQGHSYGYTF
TRBV29-1	TRBJ1-1	CSALPGQQAFF
TRBV6-5	TRBJ1-1	CASTSWGKEAFF
TRBV15	TRBJ1-2	CATSPMGAYGYTF
TRBV20-1	TRBJ1-1	CSAGTGGTTEAFF
TRBV6-5	TRBJ1-5	CASGIVQPQHF
TRBV29-1	TRBJ2-1	CSAAQPDEQFF
TRBV2	TRBJ2-3	CAARVGGTDTQYF
TRBV29-1	TRBJ2-3	CSVGDRTDTQYF
TRBV11-2	TRBJ2-7	CASSVDRTTYEQYF
TRBV3-1	TRBJ2-1	CASRRSGGATEQFF
TRBV3-1	TRBJ1-2	CASSQDTSFGGYTF
TRBV20-1	TRBJ1-5	CSARRGSQEPQHF